One T cell receptor (beta chain) is described in this entry. Its antigen is undetermined. This record belongs to a study of monozygotic twins with inflammatory bowel disease. The study, taken as a whole, reports: Twin concordance left repertoire similarity unchanged, with limited power a possible explanation for this lack of difference.

This CDR3 is 13 amino acids long. Germline V lookup: CDR1 ENHRY, CDR2 SYGVKD. TCRalpha and TCRbeta cDNA went through two nested PCRs of approximately 16 and 10 cycles. From the 5' RACE reads, TCRdb lists one entry per CDR3 protein and no DNA. In all, the sample yields approximately 340,000 distinct CDR3 sequences. This TCR was recovered from a human donor with ulcerative colitis or Crohn's disease, or a healthy co-twin of an affected twin (not recorded which). The chain combines TRBV10-3 with TRBJ1-1. Sequenced material: blood. The CDR3 reads CAISEQMNTEAFF.